What follows are 29 T cell receptor beta chains derived from one specimen sequenced in a study of blood T cell repertoires in COVID-19. Profiling relied on immunoSEQ multiplex PCR, and the TCRdb table lists in-frame clones only, not all of them. In the table there are hundreds of thousands of clones, more than 85% of which are singletons. The sample was peripheral blood. The receptors stem from a man between 65 and 80 years old with acute or convalescent COVID-19.

V usage is TRBV11-2 and J usage is TRBJ2-1; weak D call: TRBD1 (5 bases). The germline gives CDR1 SGHAT, CDR2 FQNNGV. Trimming removed 5 bases from V and 9 bases from J, with 17 bases in between. The CDR3 has 14 amino acids. CDR3 nucleotides: TGTGCCAGCAGCCCACGTTCAGGGTCTATTGAGCAGTTCTTC. This sequence encodes CASSPRSGSIEQFF.

The chain's CDR3 is CAWTRDRDLTLSGNTIYF. The DNA of the CDR3 is TGTGCCTGGACCAGGGACAGGGACCTGACCCTCTCTGGAAACACCATATATTTT. The V and J genes are TRBV30 and TRBJ1-3, with TRBD1 matching 9 bases. CDR3 size: 18 residues. Germline CDR1 GTSNPN, CDR2 SVGIG (reference sequence). Unmatched junction bases numbered 13, after V lost 4 bases and J lost 0 bases.

The V gene is TRBV5-1, the J gene TRBJ2-5; TRBD2 matches at 11 bases. CDR3 length equals 17 residues. Germline V gene lookup returns CDR1 SGHRS and CDR2 YFSETQ. The trim removed 6 bases at V and 2 bases at J, leaving 12 bases unmatched. The CDR3 is CASTPGQIAGGQETQYF. As DNA, the CDR3 is TGCGCCAGCACCCCGGGACAAATAGCGGGAGGGCAAGAGACCCAGTACTTC.

CDR3 residues: CASLTGTSDGNEQFF. DNA for the CDR3: TGTGCCAGCCTCACCGGGACTAGCGACGGGAATGAGCAGTTCTTC. This sequence joins TRBV18 and TRBJ2-1; 10 bases agree with TRBD2. The CDR3 is 15 amino acids. The V segment lost 8 bases and the J segment 7 bases; nucleotides outside the gene matches: 11. CDR1 and CDR2 (germline): KGHSH, LQKENI.

The chain recombines TRBV28 with TRBJ1-5; TRBD1 agrees at 8 bases. The trim removed 5 bases at V and 5 bases at J, leaving 11 bases unmatched. The CDR3 contains 16 residues. The germline V gene has CDR1 MDHEN and CDR2 SYDVKM. The CDR3 reads CASSRRGTGLHQPQHF. DNA of the CDR3: TGTGCCAGCAGTCGGCGCGGGACAGGTCTGCATCAGCCCCAGCATTTT.

This clone was seen once. The chain has TRBV27 and TRBJ2-7; 11 bases fit TRBD1. The V and J ends lost 5 bases and 1 base, in that order; junction bases with no gene match: 10. This CDR3 has 17 residues. Looked up from germline, CDR1 is MNHEY and CDR2 is SMNVEV (reference sequence). CDR3 DNA sequence: TGTGCCAGCAGTCCGGGACAGGGGGTAACTTTTTCCTACGAGCAGTACTTC. This translates into CASSPGQGVTFSYEQYF.

V usage is TRBV5-1 and J usage is TRBJ2-1; 12 nucleotides align to TRBD2. The CDR3 has 18 residues. The germline V gene encodes CDR1 SGHRS and CDR2 YFSETQ. V was clipped by 1 base and J by 2 bases; unmatched bases: 7. CDR3 coding DNA: TGCGCCAGCAGCTTGTTTGGGCTAGCGGGGGGGCCCTACAATGAGCAGTTCTTC. Translating gives CASSLFGLAGGPYNEQFF.

The chain recombines TRBV18 with TRBJ2-1; the match to TRBD1 covers 8 bases. Trimming removed 3 bases from V and 10 bases from J; junction bases left unmatched: 2. The germline CDR1 and CDR2 sequences are KGHSH and LQKENI. This CDR3 comprises 12 residues. DNA for the CDR3: TGTGCCAGCTCACCGACAGGGGTCGAGCAGTTCTTC. Its protein product is CASSPTGVEQFF.

J is TRBJ2-3 and V is TRBV15, with TRBD1 matching 7 bases. With V trimmed by 0 bases and J by 3 bases, 0 bases remained unmatched. The length of the CDR3 is 14 residues. CDR1 and CDR2 from the germline V gene are LNHNV and YYDKDF (reference sequence). This CDR3 reads CATSRDRGTDTQYF. The CDR3 region has the DNA TGTGCCACCAGCAGAGACAGGGGGACAGATACGCAGTATTTT.

The chain uses TRBV19 and TRBJ1-6; the D gene is possibly TRBD1 (5 bases). The CDR3 spans 14 residues. V lost 0 bases and J lost 8, with 8 bases in between. CDR1 and CDR2 from the germline V gene are LNHDA and SQIVND (reference sequence). The CDR3 loop is CASSIDTRDSPLHF. The DNA of the CDR3 is TGTGCCAGTAGTATAGATACCAGGGATTCACCCCTCCACTTT.

The V call is TRBV24-1, the J call TRBJ2-5; TRBD2 aligns across 7 bases. This CDR3 is 14 amino acids long. Unmatched junction bases numbered 7, after V lost 9 bases and J lost 1 base. Germline CDR1 KGHDR, CDR2 SFDVKD. CDR3 residues: CATPIGGSQETQYF. CDR3 in DNA: TGTGCCACCCCGATTGGCGGGAGCCAAGAGACCCAGTACTTC.

The rearrangement uses TRBV6-5 and TRBJ1-3, with D perhaps matching TRBD1 (6 bases). The CDR3 has 15 amino acids. Trimming left V 4 bases short and J 4 bases short, with 14 bases between. Germline V gene sequence: CDR1 MNHEY, CDR2 SVGAGI. CDR3 sequence: CASSWGQGSGNTIYF. CDR3 in DNA: TGTGCCAGCAGTTGGGGGCAGGGTTCGGGAAACACCATATATTTT.

The V and J genes are TRBV14 and TRBJ1-6; no definite D call. This CDR3 is built from 15 residues. V lost 4 bases and J 0 bases, leaving 7 bases between the germline ends. Germline CDR1 and CDR2: SGHDN and FVKESK. Here the CDR3 reads CASSPPGSYNSPLHF. As DNA, the CDR3 is TGTGCCAGCAGCCCCCCGGGCTCCTATAATTCACCCCTCCACTTT.

This clone was found a few times. This chain links TRBV29-1 with TRBJ2-5, with 8 bases that match TRBD2. Trimming took 7 bases from V and 1 from J; bases not matched to a gene: 5. Germline CDR1 and CDR2: SQVTM and ANQGSEA. CDR3 length equals 13 residues. The CDR3 region has the DNA TGCAGCGCTTCGGGGGGGCCCCAAGAGACCCAGTACTTC. Its translation is CSASGGPQETQYF.

This clone came up many times. The genes are TRBV7-2 and TRBJ1-5, with TRBD1 matching over 7 bases. The length of the CDR3 is 15 residues. The V gene's germline CDR1 is SGHTA and CDR2 FQGNSA. The J segment lost 3 bases and the V segment lost 7 bases, leaving 9 bases of the junction unmatched. CDR3 region: CASNTGTATNQPQHF. DNA of the CDR3: TGTGCCAGCAATACCGGGACAGCTACCAATCAGCCCCAGCATTTT.

V is TRBV4-3 and J is TRBJ2-2; 11 positions match TRBD2. After removal of 0 bases from V and 6 bases from J, the junction contained 3 bases not matched to a gene. The CDR3 runs 16 residues. CDR1 is LGHNA and CDR2 is YSLEER in the germline V gene. CDR3 DNA sequence: TGCGCCAGCAGCCAAGATTTTAGCGGGGGGGCCGGGGAGCTGTTTTTT. This sequence encodes CASSQDFSGGAGELFF.

V and J are TRBV7-2 and TRBJ1-2; a weak D match, TRBD1 (5 bases). The V end lost 2 bases, the J end lost 4 bases, and 17 bases lay between the germline ends. The CDR3 sequence is 16 residues long. CDR1 is SGHTA, CDR2 FQGNSA, per germline. For the CDR3, the DNA is TGTGCCAGCAGCTTACTTCTGGGGGGAGAATCCTATGGCTACACCTTC. It is translated as CASSLLLGGESYGYTF.

V usage is TRBV15 and J usage is TRBJ2-5, with a weak D call TRBD1 (6 bases). This CDR3 has 15 residues. With 5 bases removed from V and 1 base from J, the gap between germline ends came to 14 bases. The germline V gene encodes CDR1 LNHNV and CDR2 YYDKDF (reference sequence). The CDR3 region is CATSDLRTAQETQYF. DNA of the CDR3: TGTGCCACCAGCGACCTCCGGACAGCCCAAGAGACCCAGTACTTC.

This chain links TRBV19 with TRBJ2-1, with D perhaps TRBD2 (6 bases). V was cut by 5 bases and J by 4 bases, with 21 bases left in between. CDR3 length: 17 residues. In germline, CDR1 is LNHDA, CDR2 SQIVND (reference sequence). The CDR3 here is CASSPTYGSQTYNEQFF. CDR3 sequence (DNA): TGTGCCAGTAGTCCCACTTACGGGAGTCAAACATACAATGAGCAGTTCTTC.

The chain carries TRBV7-2 and TRBJ2-5, with D hard to call. Germline values: CDR1 SGHTA, CDR2 FQGNSA. The CDR3 is 13 amino acids. V was shortened by 3 bases and J by 5 bases, with 10 bases between the two germline ends. As DNA, the CDR3 is TGTGCCAGCAGCTTTATCTTTTTGGAGACCCAGTACTTC. The encoded protein is CASSFIFLETQYF.

This clone was seen just once. This chain links TRBV7-8 with TRBJ2-1, with 9 bases lining up with TRBD1. V shed 2 bases and J 14 bases; nucleotides not matched to a gene: 7. The germline gives CDR1 SGHVS, CDR2 FQNEAQ. The CDR3 sequence is 13 residues long. The chain's CDR3 is CASSLIPGQGEFF. The CDR3 region has the DNA TGTGCCAGCAGCTTAATTCCGGGACAGGGTGAGTTCTTC.

The V gene is TRBV5-1, the J gene TRBJ2-7; the match to TRBD1 covers 7 bases. Germline assignment: CDR1 SGHRS and CDR2 YFSETQ. J gave up 3 bases and V 2 bases, and 2 bases lay outside the gene matches. The CDR3 is 13 amino acids. The CDR3 protein is CASSFGTDYEQYF. The CDR3 nucleotides read TGCGCCAGCAGCTTCGGGACAGACTACGAGCAGTACTTC.

This chain uses TRBV14 with TRBJ2-7, with 10 bases that match TRBD2. The junction had 5 bases not matched to a gene; V was cut back by 2 bases and J by 4 bases. From germline, CDR1 is SGHDN and CDR2 FVKESK. CDR3 length: 15 amino acids. In nucleotides, the CDR3 is TGTGCCAGCAGCCAATGGGCTAGCGGGAGTTACGAGCAGTACTTC. It translates to CASSQWASGSYEQYF. The full variable domain, rest sourced from reference TRBV14 and TRBJ2-7, is EAGVTQFPSHSVIEKGQTVTLRCDPISGHDNLYWYRRVMGKEIKFLLHFVKESKQDESGMPNNRFLAERTGGTYSTLKVQPAELEDSGVYFCASSQWASGSYEQYFGPGTRLTVT.

The CDR3 DNA follows: TGTGCCAGCAGTTTTGGCAGCAATGAGCAGTTCTTC. Translation gives CASSFGSNEQFF. The gene calls are TRBV28 and TRBJ2-1; unclear D gene. Germline CDR1 MDHEN, CDR2 SYDVKM. The CDR3 length is 12 residues. Trimming left V 3 bases short and J 6 bases short, with 6 bases between.

The V gene is TRBV2, the J gene TRBJ2-2, with 9 bases matching TRBD1. Germline V CDR1 and CDR2: SNHLY, FYNNEI. V was clipped by 1 base and J by 3 bases; unmatched bases: 3. The CDR3 loop spans 16 amino acids. The CDR3 is CASSEGQGEYTGELFF. The CDR3 DNA reads as TGTGCCAGCAGTGAAGGACAGGGGGAATACACCGGGGAGCTGTTTTTT.

This clone was picked up one time. V gene TRBV29-1 combines with J gene TRBJ2-7, with TRBD2 matching 9 bases. The J segment lost 5 bases and the V segment lost 6 bases, leaving 11 bases of the junction unmatched. This CDR3 spans 14 amino acids. Germline V lookup: CDR1 SQVTM, CDR2 ANQGSEA. The CDR3 reads CSVARAGGLNEQYF. As DNA, the CDR3 is TGCAGCGTCGCTCGAGCGGGGGGTCTCAACGAGCAGTACTTC.

The chain combines TRBV14 with TRBJ1-2; D remains ambiguous. Germline CDR1 is SGHDN and CDR2 is FVKESK. This CDR3 contains 13 residues. The V end lost 2 bases, the J end lost 7 bases, and 11 bases lay between the germline ends. For the CDR3, the DNA is TGTGCCAGCAGCCAAATGAGTGAGGGTGGCTACACCTTC. It encodes CASSQMSEGGYTF.

This clone is a singleton in its sample. The CDR3 DNA follows: TGCGCCAGCAGCTTGTTCTCCGGGAATGGAGCAGATACGCAGTATTTT. It codes for CASSLFSGNGADTQYF. The chain combines TRBV5-1 with TRBJ2-3; weak D call: TRBD2 (5 bases). This CDR3 region has 16 residues. The ends were cut back, 1 base at V and 4 bases at J, with 16 bases in the middle. The germline V gene encodes CDR1 SGHRS and CDR2 YFSETQ.

The V call is TRBV9, the J call TRBJ1-3; D is possibly TRBD1 (5 bases). The CDR3 is made up of 14 amino acids. Trimming cost V 3 bases and J 3 bases, with 10 bases left between them. Per germline, CDR1 SGDLS and CDR2 YYNGEE. In DNA form, the CDR3 reads TGTGCCAGCAGCGGGAGGGGTTATGGAAACACCATATATTTT. This encodes CASSGRGYGNTIYF.